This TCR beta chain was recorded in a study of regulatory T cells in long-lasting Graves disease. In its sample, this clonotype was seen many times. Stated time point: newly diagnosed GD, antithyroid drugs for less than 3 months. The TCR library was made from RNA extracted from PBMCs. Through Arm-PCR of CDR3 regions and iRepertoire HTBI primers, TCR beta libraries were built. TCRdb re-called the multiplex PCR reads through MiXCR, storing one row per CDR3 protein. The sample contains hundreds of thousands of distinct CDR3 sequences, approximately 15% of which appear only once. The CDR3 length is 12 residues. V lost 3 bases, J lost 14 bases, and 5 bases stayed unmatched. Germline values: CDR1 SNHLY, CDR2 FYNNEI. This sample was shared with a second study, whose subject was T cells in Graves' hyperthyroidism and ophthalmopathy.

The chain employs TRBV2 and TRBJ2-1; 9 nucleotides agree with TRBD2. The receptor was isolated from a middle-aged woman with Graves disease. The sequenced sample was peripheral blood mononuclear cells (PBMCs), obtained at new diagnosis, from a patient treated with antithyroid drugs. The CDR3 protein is CASSEVAGVKFF. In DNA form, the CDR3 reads TGTGCCAGCAGTGAGGTAGCGGGAGTTAAGTTCTTC.